Here is one T cell receptor beta chain with its context. This CDR3 contains 11 residues. The germline V and J ends were trimmed by 5 bases and 2 bases, with 3 bases remaining between them. From germline, CDR1 is MNHNS and CDR2 SASEGT. The source of the sample is a study of shared clonotypes between healthy human individuals. Subsets obtained from CD4+ cells comprised CD45RA+ naive and CD45RA-negative memory cells. In the study's own analysis: ImmunoSEQ junction-only sequences lacked quality scores, so their filtering differed. Repertoires were generated with immunoSEQ multiplex PCR, while TCRdb's copy carries only in-frame clones and drops some. V and J calls and clone size follow that table, whereas D and trimming were derived from the DNA. The profile shows millions of clones, around 94% of them singletons.

The rearrangement links TRBV6-1 to TRBJ1-2; D is unresolved. The TCR originated in a young man in good health. Sequenced sample: naive CD4+ T cells sorted from blood. This sample's subset: CD45RA+ positively selected. The CDR3, as DNA: TGTGCCAGCAGTCACAACTATGGCTACACCTTC. It encodes CASSHNYGYTF.